The rows below give T cell receptor beta chains drawn from one sample of a study of cytomegalovirus exposure and HLA in healthy donors. Using immunoSEQ multiplex PCR, the repertoire was profiled, and TCRdb retains in-frame clones only, with some absent. The data hold approximately 30,000 clones, with 65% observed a single time. The sample consisted of PBMCs. These receptors were collected from a man over 45 in good health and CMV-seropositive. The CDR3 runs from the conserved cysteine through the conserved F or W. The order of the fields is V gene, clone size, J gene, D gene, CDR3 DNA, CDR3 protein. The D gene is left open where the match is weak. Not all rows give a size; the values are once, few, many and, for expanded clones, a class.

v_call: TRBV29-1
clone_size: NA
j_call: TRBJ2-3
d_call: NA
cdr3_nt: TGCACGGTAGCGCTCACGCCTAGCACAGATACGCAGTATTTT
cdr3_aa: CTVALTPSTDTQYF

v_call: TRBV6-5
clone_size: NA
j_call: TRBJ1-2
d_call: NA
cdr3_nt: TGTGCCAGCGGACAACCTAACTATGGCTACACCTTC
cdr3_aa: CASGQPNYGYTF

v_call: TRBV4-1
clone_size: few
j_call: TRBJ1-5
d_call: NA
cdr3_nt: TGCGCCAGCAGCCAATTCGTCGGGAACAATCAGCCCCAGCATTTT
cdr3_aa: CASSQFVGNNQPQHF

v_call: TRBV19
clone_size: NA
j_call: TRBJ2-3
d_call: TRBD1
cdr3_nt: TGTGCCAGTAGTAAACTAGGGACAGGGGGCGCAGATACGCAGTATTTT
cdr3_aa: CASSKLGTGGADTQYF

v_call: TRBV4-2
clone_size: NA
j_call: TRBJ1-5
d_call: TRBD1
cdr3_nt: TGTGCCAGCAGCCAACTCGACAGGGGGCCTCAGCCCCAGCATTTT
cdr3_aa: CASSQLDRGPQPQHF

v_call: TRBV5-1
clone_size: few
j_call: TRBJ2-5
d_call: TRBD1
cdr3_nt: TGCGCCAGCAGCTCCCTCCCGGGACAGGGGACCCAGTACTTC
cdr3_aa: CASSSLPGQGTQYF

v_call: TRBV29-1
clone_size: NA
j_call: TRBJ2-5
d_call: TRBD1
cdr3_nt: TGCAGCGTTTTAATAGGGGGCGGACAAGGGGACCAGTACTTC
cdr3_aa: CSVLIGGGQGDQYF

v_call: TRBV6-5
clone_size: NA
j_call: TRBJ2-3
d_call: NA
cdr3_nt: TGTGCCAGCAGTTTAATAGCGGAGCAAGATACGCAGTATTTT
cdr3_aa: CASSLIAEQDTQYF

v_call: TRBV13
clone_size: few
j_call: TRBJ2-4
d_call: NA
cdr3_nt: TGTGCCAGCAGCCAAGTAAAGGGGGCCAAAAACATTCAGTACTTC
cdr3_aa: CASSQVKGAKNIQYF

v_call: TRBV30
clone_size: NA
j_call: TRBJ2-1
d_call: NA
cdr3_nt: TGTGCCTGGCACCTCGGGGTAGCGGTGCTCTTC
cdr3_aa: CAWHLGVAVLF

v_call: TRBV28
clone_size: NA
j_call: TRBJ1-1
d_call: TRBD1
cdr3_nt: TGTGCCGGAGGGGACAGGGCGCTGACAGGTGAAGCTTTCTTT
cdr3_aa: CAGGDRALTGEAFF

v_call: TRBV15
clone_size: few
j_call: TRBJ2-1
d_call: TRBD1
cdr3_nt: TGTGCCACCAGCAGGGGACAGGGGGGATACAATGAGCAGTTCTTC
cdr3_aa: CATSRGQGGYNEQFF

v_call: TRBV30
clone_size: NA
j_call: TRBJ1-6
d_call: NA
cdr3_nt: TGTGCCTGGAGAATTCAGGGGATCAATTCACCCCTCCACTTT
cdr3_aa: CAWRIQGINSPLHF

v_call: TRBV29-1
clone_size: NA
j_call: TRBJ2-2
d_call: NA
cdr3_nt: TGCAGCGTGCCACCCCCGACTGGACAAAACACCGGGGAGCTGTTTTTT
cdr3_aa: CSVPPPTGQNTGELFF

v_call: TRBV10-3
clone_size: NA
j_call: TRBJ2-7
d_call: TRBD2
cdr3_nt: TGTGCCATCAGCCCAACTAGCGGGGCCTACGAGCAGTACTTC
cdr3_aa: CAISPTSGAYEQYF

v_call: TRBV4-1
clone_size: NA
j_call: TRBJ2-7
d_call: TRBD1
cdr3_nt: TGCGCCAGCAGCGCGCCGGGACAGGGGTTCTACGAGCAGTACTTC
cdr3_aa: CASSAPGQGFYEQYF

v_call: TRBV29-1
clone_size: once
j_call: TRBJ2-5
d_call: NA
cdr3_nt: TGCAGCGTTAGAGCGGGAGAGACCCAGTACTTC
cdr3_aa: CSVRAGETQYF